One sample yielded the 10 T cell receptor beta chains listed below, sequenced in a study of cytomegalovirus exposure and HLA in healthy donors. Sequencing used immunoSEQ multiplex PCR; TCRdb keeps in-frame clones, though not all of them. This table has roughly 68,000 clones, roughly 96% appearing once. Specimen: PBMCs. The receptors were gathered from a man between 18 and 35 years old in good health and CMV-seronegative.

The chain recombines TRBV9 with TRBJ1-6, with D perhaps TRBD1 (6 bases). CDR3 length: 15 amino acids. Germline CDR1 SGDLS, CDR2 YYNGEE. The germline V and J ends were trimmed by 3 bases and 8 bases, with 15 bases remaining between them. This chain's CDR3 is CASSESTGRDSPLHF. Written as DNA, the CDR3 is TGTGCCAGCAGCGAGAGTACAGGGCGCGATTCACCCCTCCACTTT.

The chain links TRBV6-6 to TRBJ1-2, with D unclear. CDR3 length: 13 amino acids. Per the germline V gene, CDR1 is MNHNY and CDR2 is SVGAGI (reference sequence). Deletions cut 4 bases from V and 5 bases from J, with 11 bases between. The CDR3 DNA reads TGTGCCAGCAGTTCGGGAGGGCCATATGGCTACACCTTC. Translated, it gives CASSSGGPYGYTF.

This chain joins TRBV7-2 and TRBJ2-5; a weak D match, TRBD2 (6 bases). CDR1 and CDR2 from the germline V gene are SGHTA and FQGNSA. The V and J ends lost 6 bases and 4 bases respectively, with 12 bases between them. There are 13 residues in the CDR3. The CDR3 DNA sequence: TGTGCCAGCAGTCCAGGGAGGCGAGAGACCCAGTACTTC. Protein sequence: CASSPGRRETQYF.

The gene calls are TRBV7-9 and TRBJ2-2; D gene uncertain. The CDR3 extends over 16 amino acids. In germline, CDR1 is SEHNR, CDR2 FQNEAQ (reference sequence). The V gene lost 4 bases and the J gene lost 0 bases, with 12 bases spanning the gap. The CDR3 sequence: CASSSNKESNTGELFF. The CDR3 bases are TGTGCCAGCAGCTCCAACAAGGAGTCGAACACCGGGGAGCTGTTTTTT.

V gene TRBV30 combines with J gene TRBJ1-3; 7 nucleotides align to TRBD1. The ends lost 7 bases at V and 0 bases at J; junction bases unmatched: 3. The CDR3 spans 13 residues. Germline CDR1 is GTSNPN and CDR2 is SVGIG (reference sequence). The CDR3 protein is CAFGQASGNTIYF. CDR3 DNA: TGTGCCTTCGGACAGGCCTCTGGAAACACCATATATTTT.

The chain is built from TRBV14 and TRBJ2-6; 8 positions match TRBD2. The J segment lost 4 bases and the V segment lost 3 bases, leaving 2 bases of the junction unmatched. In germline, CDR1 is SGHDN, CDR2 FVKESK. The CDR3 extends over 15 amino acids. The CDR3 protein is CASSQRGEGANVLTF. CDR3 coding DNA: TGTGCCAGCAGCCAGCGGGGGGAAGGGGCCAACGTCCTGACTTTC.

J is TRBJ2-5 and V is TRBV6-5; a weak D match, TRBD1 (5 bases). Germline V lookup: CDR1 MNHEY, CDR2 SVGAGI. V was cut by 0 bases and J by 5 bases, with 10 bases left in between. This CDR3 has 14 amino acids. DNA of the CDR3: TGTGCCAGCAGTTACTCGATCAGGGCCGAGACCCAGTACTTC. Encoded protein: CASSYSIRAETQYF.

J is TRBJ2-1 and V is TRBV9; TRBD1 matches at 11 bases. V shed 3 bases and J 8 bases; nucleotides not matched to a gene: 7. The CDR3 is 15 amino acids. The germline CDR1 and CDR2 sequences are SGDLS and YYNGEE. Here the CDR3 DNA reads TGTGCCAGCAGCGCCGGGACAGGGGGTTTCGATGAGCAGTTCTTC. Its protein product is CASSAGTGGFDEQFF.

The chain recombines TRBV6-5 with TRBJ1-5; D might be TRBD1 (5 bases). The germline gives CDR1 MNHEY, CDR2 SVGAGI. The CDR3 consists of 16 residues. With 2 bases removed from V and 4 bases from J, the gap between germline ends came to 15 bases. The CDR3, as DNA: TGTGCCAGCAGTTACCTGGGGGGGGTTGGAAATCAGCCCCAGCATTTT. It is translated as CASSYLGGVGNQPQHF.

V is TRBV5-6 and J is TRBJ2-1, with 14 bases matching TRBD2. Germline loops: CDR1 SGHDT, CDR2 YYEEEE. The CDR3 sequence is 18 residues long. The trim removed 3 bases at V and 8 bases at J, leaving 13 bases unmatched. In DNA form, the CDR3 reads TGTGCCAGCAGCTCGAGTCCCGGGACTAGCGGGAGAGGGGATGAGCAGTTCTTC. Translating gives CASSSSPGTSGRGDEQFF.